One and the same sample provided the 16 T cell receptor beta chains below, sequenced in a study of technical replicates of blood from several donors. Sequenced by immunoSEQ multiplex PCR; TCRdb stores in-frame clones only, minus some. The sample comprises about 100,000 clones, under 97% of which are singletons, and roughly 0.22% rests with the top ten. Sequenced input: T cells isolated from PBMCs. These receptors were collected from a human donor in good health.

The V and J genes are TRBV6-5 and TRBJ2-5; D might be TRBD2 (5 bases). The CDR3 runs to 13 residues. V was clipped by 2 bases and J by 12 bases, with 16 bases between them. The germline V gene encodes CDR1 MNHEY and CDR2 SVGAGI. The CDR3 DNA reads as TGTGCCAGCAGTTACGAGGGCCGTAAGAGGAAGTACTTC. Its translation is CASSYEGRKRKYF.

The chain employs TRBV6-5 and TRBJ1-5; no clear D. The CDR3 is made up of 15 amino acids. Germline V gives CDR1 MNHEY, CDR2 SVGAGI. Trimming left V 4 bases short and J 0 bases short, with 10 bases between. The CDR3 DNA reads TGTGCCAGCAGTTCCCTGAGGAGTAGCAATCAGCCCCAGCATTTT. It translates to CASSSLRSSNQPQHF.

The V call is TRBV29-1, the J call TRBJ2-5; D may be TRBD2 (5 bases). Germline CDR1 and CDR2: SQVTM and ANQGSEA. The CDR3 runs to 10 residues. The V end was cut by 0 bases, the J end by 14 bases, with 10 bases between. CDR3 sequence reads: CSVEERLAYF. As DNA, the CDR3 is TGCAGCGTTGAAGAGAGGCTAGCCTACTTC.

This chain joins TRBV2 and TRBJ1-1; D remains ambiguous. Per germline, CDR1 SNHLY and CDR2 FYNNEI. This CDR3 comprises 14 residues. The V end was cut by 6 bases, the J end by 3 bases, with 14 bases between. This chain's CDR3 is CASSLSHSYTEAFF. CDR3 DNA sequence: TGTGCCAGCAGCCTTTCCCACAGTTACACTGAAGCTTTCTTT.

This chain links TRBV7-6 with TRBJ2-5; 9 bases are a match to TRBD1. The CDR3 loop spans 15 amino acids. Trimming removed 5 bases from V and 2 bases from J; junction bases left unmatched: 6. CDR1 and CDR2 from the germline V gene are SGHVS and FNYEAQ. CDR3 bases: TGTGCCAGCAGCCCATTCGACAGGGGGCAAGAGACCCAGTACTTC. This translates into CASSPFDRGQETQYF.

The rearrangement uses TRBV11-2 and TRBJ1-2, with D hard to call. The germline CDR1 and CDR2 sequences are SGHAT and FQNNGV. The V end was cut by 5 bases, the J end by 3 bases, with 19 bases between. CDR3 size: 16 residues. This chain's CDR3 is CASSPLRGDVYYGYTF. The CDR3 DNA sequence: TGTGCCAGCAGCCCCCTTCGAGGTGACGTTTACTATGGCTACACCTTC.

The chain recombines TRBV5-1 with TRBJ1-2; 7 bases agree with TRBD1. J lost 2 bases, V lost 7 bases, and 14 bases had no gene match. The CDR3 has 16 amino acids. The germline CDR1 and CDR2 sequences are SGHRS and YFSETQ. The CDR3: CASCPNAGQTNYGYTF. CDR3 nucleotide sequence: TGCGCCAGCTGCCCGAACGCGGGACAGACCAACTATGGCTACACCTTC.

The genes are TRBV9 and TRBJ1-6; D is ambiguous. CDR1 is SGDLS, CDR2 YYNGEE, per germline. Trimming left V 4 bases short and J 9 bases short, with 11 bases between. The CDR3 extends over 13 amino acids. For the CDR3, the DNA is TGTGCCAGCAGCTCCCAGGAAAGTTCACCCCTCCACTTT. It specifies CASSSQESSPLHF.

CDR3 sequence reads: CASSSRGSYNSPLHF. DNA of the CDR3: TGTGCCAGCAGCTCAAGGGGCTCCTATAATTCACCCCTCCACTTT. V is TRBV7-6 and J is TRBJ1-6, with D possibly matching TRBD1 (5 bases). Germline lookup yields CDR1 SGHVS and CDR2 FNYEAQ. Trimming took off 4 bases at V and 0 bases at J, with 7 bases between the two ends. The CDR3 spans 15 residues.

This rearrangement joins TRBV10-3 to TRBJ2-4, with 7 bases matching TRBD1. The CDR3 spans 14 residues. Looked up from germline, CDR1 is ENHRY and CDR2 is SYGVKD. The V gene end was trimmed by 10 bases and the J gene end by 6 bases; junction bases not matched to a gene: 12. The CDR3 is CATCPGQPGNIQYF. The CDR3 coding sequence is TGTGCCACCTGTCCGGGACAGCCGGGAAACATTCAGTACTTC.

The genes are TRBV7-8 and TRBJ2-3, with 9 positions matching TRBD1. The CDR3 runs to 16 residues. The junction had 10 bases not matched to a gene; V was cut back by 6 bases and J by 3 bases. The V gene's germline CDR1 is SGHVS and CDR2 FQNEAQ. For the CDR3, the DNA is TGTGCCAGCAGACCTACTTGGGACAGGGTAACAGATACGCAGTATTTT. Its translation is CASRPTWDRVTDTQYF.

The chain combines TRBV25-1 with TRBJ1-1; D is possibly TRBD1 (5 bases). Germline V gives CDR1 MGHDK, CDR2 SYGVNS. The CDR3 sequence is 15 residues long. V was cut by 1 base and J by 4 bases, with 13 bases left in between. The CDR3 DNA reads as TGTGCCAGCAGTGAATGGTTCGGGGGAATCACTGAAGCTTTCTTT. It specifies CASSEWFGGITEAFF. The full variable domain, in which reference TRBV25-1 and TRBJ1-1 provide the parts outside the CDR3, is EADIYQTPRYLVIGTGKKITLECSQTMGHDKMYWYQQDPGMELHLIHYSYGVNSTEKGDLSSESTVSRIRTEHFPLTLESARPSHTSQYLCASSEWFGGITEAFFGQGTRLTVV.

The V call is TRBV9, the J call TRBJ1-1, with TRBD1 as a possible D gene (5 bases). Between the trimmed V and J ends, which lost 0 bases and 3 bases, there was a span of 18 bases. CDR1 SGDLS and CDR2 YYNGEE come from the germline V gene. The length of the CDR3 is 17 residues. The CDR3 protein is CASSVGAGINRYTEAFF. The CDR3 DNA is TGTGCCAGCAGCGTAGGGGCAGGGATCAATCGGTACACTGAAGCTTTCTTT.

This clone was detected once. This chain connects TRBV19 to TRBJ2-1; TRBD2 agrees at 7 bases. V shed 4 bases and J 4 bases; nucleotides not matched to a gene: 7. Looked up from germline, CDR1 is LNHDA and CDR2 is SQIVND (reference sequence). This CDR3 has 15 residues. CDR3 sequence reads: CASSRARGSYNEQFF. CDR3 nucleotides: TGTGCCAGTAGTAGAGCGCGGGGGTCGTACAATGAGCAGTTCTTC.

Only one count was recorded for this clone. The V call is TRBV7-8, the J call TRBJ1-2; D gene ambiguous. Germline V CDR1 and CDR2: SGHVS, FQNEAQ. With 6 bases removed from V and 5 bases from J, the gap between germline ends came to 16 bases. CDR3 size: 14 residues. The CDR3, as DNA: TGTGCCAGCAGTTCCCGGGTCGGTGGGTATGGCTACACCTTC. Its translation: CASSSRVGGYGYTF.

This CDR3 reads CASSLGGGSRETQYF. The CDR3, as DNA: TGCGCCAGCAGCTTGGGGGGGGGATCACGAGAGACCCAGTACTTC. J is TRBJ2-5 and V is TRBV5-1, with 7 nucleotides matching TRBD2. The CDR3 length is 15 residues. With V trimmed by 0 bases and J by 4 bases, 6 bases remained unmatched. Per the germline V gene, CDR1 is SGHRS and CDR2 is YFSETQ.